These 20 T cell receptor beta chains were all obtained from the same sample, sequenced in a study of blood T cell repertoires in COVID-19. Assay: immunoSEQ multiplex PCR; the TCRdb copy retains only in-frame clones and omits some. In the table there are 150,000 to 200,000 clones, 70% to 90% of which are singletons. The sequenced sample consisted of peripheral blood. These receptors were collected from a person between 65 and 80 years old with COVID-19, enrolled during active disease.

This rearrangement joins TRBV7-3 to TRBJ2-2; TRBD2 matches at 10 bases. The length of the CDR3 is 15 residues. Trimming took 4 bases from V and 5 from J; bases not matched to a gene: 4. Germline V CDR1 and CDR2: SGHTA, FQGTGA. CDR3 DNA: TGTGCCAGCAGCTACACTAGCGGGGAGACCGGGGAGCTGTTTTTT. Translation: CASSYTSGETGELFF.

The chain uses TRBV19 and TRBJ1-5, with 10 bases fitting TRBD1. CDR3 length: 15 residues. Trimming took 3 bases from V and 7 from J; bases not matched to a gene: 6. Germline V gene sequence: CDR1 LNHDA, CDR2 SQIVND (reference sequence). The CDR3 loop reads CASSISGQGPQPQHF. The DNA for the CDR3 is TGTGCCAGTAGTATCTCGGGACAGGGGCCCCAGCCCCAGCATTTT.

This chain connects TRBV7-9 to TRBJ2-7; TRBD1 aligns across 7 bases. The CDR3 sequence is 14 residues long. Germline values: CDR1 SEHNR, CDR2 FQNEAQ (reference sequence). V trimming: 3 bases; J trimming: 1 base; junction bases outside the gene matches: 3. The DNA for the CDR3 is TGTGCCAGCAGCTTGCCGGGACAGTCCTACGAGCAGTACTTC. Translating gives CASSLPGQSYEQYF.

This chain uses TRBV6-2 or TRBV6-3 with TRBJ1-5; the D is unclear. The CDR3 extends over 13 amino acids. Trimming stripped 7 bases from V and 2 bases from J, with 9 bases between. Germline assignment: CDR1 MNHEY and CDR2 SVGEGT. The DNA of the CDR3 is TGTGCCAGCACCCCCCGGGGCAATCAGCCCCAGCATTTT. Protein sequence: CASTPRGNQPQHF.

V usage is TRBV19 and J usage is TRBJ2-7, with a tentative D call TRBD1 (6 bases). The germline CDR1 and CDR2 sequences are LNHDA and SQIVND (reference sequence). The CDR3 is 13 amino acids. V dropped 5 bases and J dropped 6 bases, with 14 bases sitting between them. In nucleotides, the CDR3 is TGTGCCAGTAGTTCCCAGACAGGCGTCGAGCAGTACTTC. Its protein product is CASSSQTGVEQYF.

The rearrangement joins TRBV3-1 (or the pseudogene TRBV3-2) to TRBJ1-6; 7 positions agree with TRBD1. Trimming removed 2 bases from V and 9 bases from J; junction bases left unmatched: 4. Germline V gives CDR1 LGHDT, CDR2 YNNKEL (reference sequence). There are 14 residues in the CDR3. The CDR3 reads CASSQKTGVSPLHF. The CDR3, as DNA: TGTGCCAGCAGCCAAAAAACAGGGGTTTCACCCCTCCACTTT.

This chain uses TRBV19 with TRBJ1-6; unclear D gene. CDR3 length: 14 amino acids. CDR1 is LNHDA, CDR2 SQIVND, per germline (reference sequence). Trimming left V 3 bases short and J 9 bases short, with 12 bases between. The CDR3 loop is CASSMVQPGSPLHF. In nucleotides, the CDR3 is TGTGCCAGTAGTATGGTACAGCCAGGTTCACCCCTCCACTTT.

V gene TRBV6-1 combines with J gene TRBJ2-1; unclear D gene. The germline V and J ends were trimmed by 2 bases and 5 bases, with 19 bases remaining between them. This CDR3 contains 17 residues. The germline V gene encodes CDR1 MNHNS and CDR2 SASEGT. The CDR3 here is CASSEIPRNRRNNEQFF. DNA of the CDR3: TGTGCCAGCAGTGAAATCCCCCGTAACAGAAGAAACAATGAGCAGTTCTTC.

The rearrangement links TRBV6-1 to TRBJ1-4; 8 bases line up with TRBD1. Looked up from germline, CDR1 is MNHNS and CDR2 is SASEGT. Trimming at V came to 4 bases and at J to 8 bases, leaving 12 bases not matched to a gene. The CDR3 runs 16 residues. The CDR3 nucleotides read TGTGCCAGCAGTGCATCGCCGGGACAGGAATTCGAAAAACTGTTTTTT. Amino acid sequence: CASSASPGQEFEKLFF.

The V gene is TRBV19, the J gene TRBJ1-4, with 8 positions matching TRBD1. The ends lost 6 bases at V and 8 bases at J; junction bases unmatched: 11. The CDR3 runs to 15 residues. Germline V CDR1 and CDR2: LNHDA, SQIVND (reference sequence). The CDR3 nucleotides read TGTGCCAGTAGAACCGGACAGGGTTACGGCGAAAAACTGTTTTTT. It encodes CASRTGQGYGEKLFF.

The chain is built from TRBV4-3 and TRBJ1-6, with D maybe TRBD1 (6 bases). This CDR3 has 17 residues. The germline CDR1 and CDR2 sequences are LGHNA and YSLEER. Trimming left V 0 bases short and J 7 bases short, with 16 bases between. CDR3 loop: CASSQESPGQLNSPLHF. The CDR3, as DNA: TGCGCCAGCAGCCAAGAGTCCCCCGGACAGCTGAATTCACCCCTCCACTTT.

The genes are TRBV24-1 and TRBJ2-7; D possibly corresponds to TRBD2 (6 bases). Trimming stripped 0 bases from V and 7 bases from J, with 18 bases between. Germline V gene lookup returns CDR1 KGHDR and CDR2 SFDVKD. CDR3 length: 16 amino acids. The CDR3 coding sequence is TGTGCCACCAGTGATTTGGGAGGGACGTCGGGAAAAGAGCAGTACTTC. Translation: CATSDLGGTSGKEQYF.

This clone appeared once. This chain joins TRBV24-1 and TRBJ2-1, with TRBD2 matching over 10 bases. Germline-derived CDR1 and CDR2 are KGHDR and SFDVKD. The CDR3 totals 17 residues. Unmatched junction bases numbered 13, after V lost 12 bases and J lost 0 bases. The CDR3 DNA sequence: TGTGCCGTTGCAGGGACTAGCGTTGATAGCTCCTACAATGAGCAGTTCTTC. Protein: CAVAGTSVDSSYNEQFF.

CDR3 bases: TGTGCCAGCAGTTACTCGAAATTGGTCTTCGGGGGCTACACCTTC. It is translated as CASSYSKLVFGGYTF. The rearrangement links TRBV6-5 to TRBJ1-2, with unresolved D. The germline V and J ends were trimmed by 0 bases and 8 bases, with 16 bases remaining between them. This CDR3 spans 15 amino acids. CDR1 MNHEY and CDR2 SVGAGI come from the germline V gene.

The rearrangement uses TRBV7-9 and TRBJ1-2, with 12 bases identical to TRBD1. V lost 6 bases and J lost 6; bases outside the gene matches: 5. Germline lookup yields CDR1 SEHNR and CDR2 FQNEAQ (reference sequence). There are 14 residues in the CDR3. The CDR3 sequence is CASSWDRGLHGYTF. CDR3 in DNA: TGTGCCAGCAGTTGGGACAGGGGGCTACATGGCTACACCTTC.

This clone was detected only once. This same CDR3 is encoded by further DNA sequences in the sample. The chain couples TRBV7-9 to TRBJ2-3, with 7 bases identical to TRBD1. Unmatched junction bases numbered 1, after V lost 1 base and J lost 0 bases. Germline CDR1 SEHNR, CDR2 FQNEAQ (reference sequence). This CDR3 contains 15 residues. In nucleotides, the CDR3 is TGTGCCAGCAGCTTAGAGGGGGCTAGCACAGATACGCAGTATTTT. The encoded protein is CASSLEGASTDTQYF.

The rearrangement links TRBV6-5 to TRBJ1-3; a weak D match, TRBD1 (5 bases). The CDR3 is made up of 16 amino acids. The ends were cut back, 0 bases at V and 2 bases at J, with 11 bases in the middle. Germline CDR1 reads MNHEY; CDR2 reads SVGAGI. CDR3 sequence: CASSYSGRGAGNTIYF. The CDR3 DNA reads as TGTGCCAGCAGTTACTCGGGTCGGGGGGCTGGAAACACCATATATTTT.

DNA for the CDR3: TGTGCCAGCAGTTACGGGCGGGGGCAAGAGACCCAGTACTTC. Protein sequence: CASSYGRGQETQYF. The V call is TRBV6-5, the J call TRBJ2-5; 7 bases agree with TRBD2. The germline gives CDR1 MNHEY, CDR2 SVGAGI. This CDR3 contains 14 residues. After removal of 2 bases from V and 2 bases from J, the junction contained 2 bases not matched to a gene.

This clone has a single count. The rearrangement links TRBV28 to TRBJ2-7, with a possible D match to TRBD2 (6 bases). The V gene lost 5 bases and the J gene lost 7 bases, with 24 bases spanning the gap. Germline CDR1 reads MDHEN; CDR2 reads SYDVKM. This CDR3 contains 16 residues. The CDR3 nucleotides are TGTGCCAGCAGTCTTAAATCCTCGGGACTCCTTACGGAGCAGTACTTC. Protein sequence: CASSLKSSGLLTEQYF. Complete variable domain (other parts from reference TRBV28 and TRBJ2-7): DVKVTQSSRYLVKRTGEKVFLECVQDMDHENMFWYRQDPGLGLRLIYFSYDVKMKEKGDIPEGYSVSREKKERFSLILESASTNQTSMYLCASSLKSSGLLTEQYFGPGTRLTVT.

The rearrangement joins TRBV19 to TRBJ2-7, with D maybe TRBD1 (5 bases). The CDR3 consists of 16 residues. Germline CDR1 LNHDA, CDR2 SQIVND (reference sequence). V gave up 0 bases and J gave up 4 bases, with 16 bases separating them. Written as DNA, the CDR3 is TGTGCCAGTAGTATAGACGGCGGCAGGGTTTTGTACGAGCAGTACTTC. Translation gives CASSIDGGRVLYEQYF.